This T cell receptor beta chain is drawn from a study of graft-versus-host responses after intestinal transplantation. Study-level background: Once they had received anti-thymocyte globulin induction, all recipients took tacrolimus and steroids for three to four years. Broader study findings: Allograft clonal ratios (graft-versus-host to host-versus-graft) were high in patients who had graft-donor T cell macrochimerism.

Produced via immunoSEQ multiplex PCR; TCRdb's table is partial and in-frame only. The sample comprises 10,000 to 15,000 clones, about 93% of which are singletons, and roughly 20% rests with the top ten. This clone was detected only a few times. The antigen remains undetermined. The source was PBMCs, collected 109 to 110 days after intestinal transplant. This TCR was sampled from a human patient who received an intestinal transplant, so some T cells may come from the graft donor.

CDR3 loop: CAWSVSGYEQYF. DNA of the CDR3: TGTGCCTGGAGTGTAAGCGGCTACGAGCAGTACTTC. The V call is TRBV30, the J call TRBJ2-7; a possible D gene is TRBD2 (5 bases). The CDR3 is made up of 12 amino acids. V lost 0 bases and J lost 3, with 6 bases in between. CDR1 and CDR2 (germline): GTSNPN, SVGIG (reference sequence).